This note documents a single T cell receptor (beta chain) sequence. Its target is unknown. The data stem from a study of T cell repertoires in cytomegalovirus infection. Study in general: TCR beta signatures that were public indicated CMV infection and matching HLA type.

TCRdb reanalysed the reads using MiXCR and keeps one entry per CDR3 protein. In the table there are around 100,000 distinct CDR3 sequences, 9.5% to 13% of which are singletons. Germline V gives CDR1 SGHDN, CDR2 FVKESK. Deletions cut 4 bases from V and 13 bases from J, with 20 bases between. The CDR3 is 15 amino acids. Overall study findings and caveats: Frequencies of public TCR beta families were cumulated, and this identified carriers of CMV plus the relevant HLA. Across the ex vivo response, the dominant clonotypes were HLA-C-restricted CMV-specific TCR beta clonotypes.

The chain carries TRBV14 and TRBJ1-6; TRBD1 is a possible D gene (5 bases). Sequencing was done on a sample of PBMCs, sequenced either directly or after in vitro stimulation (not recorded which). The sequence came from a human donor in good health (CMV status not recorded). Some clones in this sample may be carry-over from other donors' samples. In DNA form, the CDR3 reads TGTGCCAGCAGCCCCTACTCAGGGTCCTTGGCGCCCCTCCACTTT. It yields the protein CASSPYSGSLAPLHF.